What follows are 5 T cell receptor beta chains derived from one specimen sequenced in a study of blood T cell repertoires in COVID-19. Measured with immunoSEQ multiplex PCR; TCRdb has only the in-frame clones, and not every one. Seen here are fewer than 250,000 clones, roughly four fifths observed once, and the top ten hold about 4.8%. Sample: peripheral blood. The receptors were sampled from a woman in her sixties or seventies with acute or convalescent COVID-19.

The rearrangement uses TRBV5-1 and TRBJ1-2; 7 bases are a match to TRBD1. CDR1 and CDR2 (germline): SGHRS, YFSETQ. V lost 4 bases, J lost 5 bases, and 17 bases stayed unmatched. CDR3 length: 17 residues. The CDR3: CASSGGQALSRPYGYTF. The CDR3 DNA is TGCGCCAGCAGCGGAGGACAGGCGCTCTCAAGACCTTATGGCTACACCTTC.

The chain employs TRBV7-2 and TRBJ2-2; TRBD2 matches at 7 bases. The junction had 1 base not matched to a gene; V was cut back by 1 base and J by 8 bases. Germline-derived CDR1 and CDR2 are SGHTA and FQGNSA. The CDR3 length is 13 residues. This CDR3 reads CASSLGLAGELFF. The CDR3 nucleotides are TGTGCCAGCAGCTTAGGACTAGCTGGGGAGCTGTTTTTT.

The chain is built from TRBV7-9 and TRBJ1-1, with D possibly TRBD1 on 6 matching bases. Germline lookup yields CDR1 SEHNR and CDR2 FQNEAQ (reference sequence). V gave up 4 bases and J gave up 1 base, with 13 bases separating them. The CDR3 has 15 residues. This chain's CDR3 is CASSSGQRRNTEAFF. For the CDR3, the DNA is TGTGCCAGCAGCTCAGGACAGCGCCGGAACACTGAAGCTTTCTTT.

Points on this clone: The conserved final phenylalanine or tryptophan is absent from the CDR3, which likely points to a read error. It is unclear where the CDR3 begins or ends on the DNA, so no DNA is shown, and the CDR3 is as TCRdb lists it. The V and J genes are TRBV3-1 (or the pseudogene TRBV3-2) and TRBJ1-1; the D segment call TRBD1 is taken from the table without a DNA check. The CDR3 adds up to 9 amino acids, both ends counted. The germline V gene encodes CDR1 LGHDT and CDR2 YNNKEL (reference sequence). CDR3 sequence reads: CASSPEPSG.

The V call is TRBV9, the J call TRBJ1-1, with D unresolved. Between the trimmed V and J ends, which lost 0 bases and 1 base, there was a span of 7 bases. This CDR3 region has 14 residues. The germline CDR1 and CDR2 sequences are SGDLS and YYNGEE. Written as DNA, the CDR3 is TGTGCCAGCAGCGTAGGACACCCGAACACTGAAGCTTTCTTT. Translation gives CASSVGHPNTEAFF. Filled out from reference TRBV9 and TRBJ1-1, the complete variable domain reads DSGVTQTPKHLITATGQRVTLRCSPRSGDLSVYWYQQSLDQGLQFLIQYYNGEERAKGNILERFSAQQFPDLHSELNLSSLELGDSALYFCASSVGHPNTEAFFGQGTRLTVV.